The 15 T cell receptor beta chains below all came from one sample that was sequenced in a study of monozygotic twins with inflammatory bowel disease. TCRdb reprocessed the 5' RACE reads and reports one entry per CDR3 protein, with no DNA. The sample spans some 440,000 distinct CDR3 sequences; the ten largest clones claim about 2.6%. Sequenced: blood. These TCRs come from a human donor with ulcerative colitis or Crohn's disease, or a healthy co-twin of an affected twin (not recorded which).

The CDR3 region is CASSWGSGIGGELFF. This chain uses TRBV11-2 with TRBJ2-2; TCRdb reports TRBD1, a call that lacks DNA to check it against. This CDR3 spans 15 amino acids. CDR1 and CDR2 from the germline V gene are SGHAT and FQNNGV.

The chain uses TRBV7-2 and TRBJ2-5; TCRdb's D call of TRBD2 is untestable without DNA. Germline CDR1 is SGHTA and CDR2 is FQGNSA. The CDR3 covers 14 residues. CDR3 protein: CASSLGLASETQYF.

The V and J genes are TRBV21-1 and TRBJ2-7. TRBV21-1 is a documented pseudogene. CDR3 size: 13 residues. Here the CDR3 reads CASSKVAHYEQYF.

V and J are TRBV6-1 and TRBJ2-3; the TRBD2 assignment by TCRdb is unverifiable without DNA. The CDR3 runs 15 residues. Germline-derived CDR1 and CDR2 are MNHNS and SASEGT. CDR3 sequence reads: CASSALAVSTDTQYF.

This chain joins TRBV20-1 and TRBJ2-2; the TCRdb D gene call, TRBD2, has no DNA to confirm it. Per germline, CDR1 DFQATT and CDR2 SNEGSKA (reference sequence). The CDR3 totals 14 residues. The CDR3 is CSASGSKNTGELFF.

V gene TRBV20-1 combines with J gene TRBJ2-7; no DNA is available, so the TRBD2 call from TCRdb remains unchecked. This CDR3 is built from 14 residues. The germline V gene has CDR1 DFQATT and CDR2 SNEGSKA (reference sequence). The CDR3 sequence: CSATGTSGTYEQYF.

The genes are TRBV6-1 and TRBJ1-5; the D gene TCRdb calls, TRBD1, cannot be checked with no DNA. The CDR3 totals 16 residues. From germline, CDR1 is MNHNS and CDR2 SASEGT. The CDR3 region is CASSPGQIASNQPQHF.

The rearrangement links TRBV25-1 to TRBJ2-5; TCRdb indicates TRBD2, and absent DNA this call remains unverified. Looked up from germline, CDR1 is MGHDK and CDR2 is SYGVNS. The CDR3 is made up of 15 amino acids. CDR3: CASRKEGRVGETQYF.

The CDR3 reads CSAGTTQSTEAFF. The chain couples TRBV20-1 to TRBJ1-1. Looked up from germline, CDR1 is DFQATT and CDR2 is SNEGSKA (reference sequence). CDR3 length: 13 amino acids.

This chain's CDR3 is CASSPRDRGGDEQFF. The rearrangement uses TRBV5-1 and TRBJ2-1; checking the TCRdb D call of TRBD1 is not possible without DNA. Germline V gives CDR1 SGHRS, CDR2 YFSETQ. CDR3 length: 15 amino acids. The full variable domain, completed using reference TRBV5-1 and TRBJ2-1, is KAGVTQTPRYLIKTRGQQVTLSCSPISGHRSVSWYQQTPGQGLQFLFEYFSETQRNKGNFPGRFSGRQFSNSRSEMNVSTLELGDSALYLCASSPRDRGGDEQFFGPGTRLTVL.

This sequence joins TRBV20-1 and TRBJ2-2. The CDR3 is 14 residues long. Germline loops: CDR1 DFQATT, CDR2 SNEGSKA (reference sequence). CDR3 sequence: CSAITGGSTGELFF.

The J gene is TRBJ2-3, the V gene TRBV5-4. The CDR3 runs 14 residues. Looked up from germline, CDR1 is SGHNT and CDR2 is YYREEE (reference sequence). CDR3 protein: CASRDTRYTDTQYF.

V gene TRBV5-6 combines with J gene TRBJ2-1; the TCRdb D gene call, TRBD1, has no DNA to confirm it. The CDR3 is made up of 15 amino acids. Per germline, CDR1 SGHDT and CDR2 YYEEEE. CDR3: CASSRLATLSYEQFF.

This sequence joins TRBV6-1 and TRBJ1-2. The CDR3 spans 16 residues. Germline V lookup: CDR1 MNHNS, CDR2 SASEGT. CDR3 region: CASSDDLGGWKYGYTF.

The chain is built from TRBV5-1 and TRBJ2-2. The germline V gene encodes CDR1 SGHRS and CDR2 YFSETQ. The CDR3 runs 14 residues. The chain's CDR3 is CASSFLEATGELFF.